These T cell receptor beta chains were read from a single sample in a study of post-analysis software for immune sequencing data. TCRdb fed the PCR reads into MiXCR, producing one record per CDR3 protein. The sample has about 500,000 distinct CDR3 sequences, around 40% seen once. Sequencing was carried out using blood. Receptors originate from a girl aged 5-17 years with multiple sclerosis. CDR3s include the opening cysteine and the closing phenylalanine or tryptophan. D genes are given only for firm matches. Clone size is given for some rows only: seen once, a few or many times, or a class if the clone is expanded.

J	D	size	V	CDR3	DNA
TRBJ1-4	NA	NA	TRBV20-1	CSARDRFSNEKLFF	TGCAGTGCTAGAGACAGATTTTCTAATGAAAAACTGTTTTTT
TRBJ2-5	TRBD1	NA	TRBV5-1	CASGPGTGQETQYF	TGCGCCAGCGGCCCGGGGACAGGACAAGAGACCCAGTACTTC
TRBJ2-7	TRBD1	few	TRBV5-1	CASSTQTGGNEQYF	TGCGCCAGCAGCACCCAGACAGGGGGCAACGAGCAGTACTTC
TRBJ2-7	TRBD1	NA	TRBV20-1	CSAHRGIGSYEQYF	TGCAGTGCTCACAGGGGCATCGGCTCCTACGAGCAGTACTTC
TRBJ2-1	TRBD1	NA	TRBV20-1	CSTRQGLVYNEQFF	TGCAGTACCCGACAGGGTTTAGTCTACAATGAGCAGTTCTTC
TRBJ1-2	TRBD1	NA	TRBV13	CACSLNKVSGTVYGYTF	TGTGCCTGCAGCCTAAATAAGGTCTCCGGGACAGTTTATGGCTACACCTTC
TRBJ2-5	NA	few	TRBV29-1	CSGTVRYQETQYF	TGCAGCGGGACAGTCCGGTACCAAGAGACCCAGTACTTC
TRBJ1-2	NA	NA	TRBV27	CASSPGGGVNYGYTF	TGTGCCAGCAGTCCTGGAGGGGGGGTTAACTATGGCTACACCTTC
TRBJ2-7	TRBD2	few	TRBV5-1	CASSTSGLAVYEQYF	TGCGCCAGCAGTACCTCGGGACTAGCGGTGTACGAGCAGTACTTC
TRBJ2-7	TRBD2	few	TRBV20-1	CSARTSGASYEQYF	TGCAGTGCCCGGACTAGCGGGGCCTCCTACGAGCAGTACTTC
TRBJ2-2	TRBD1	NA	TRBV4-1	CASSQLTSRDSYTGELFF	TGCGCCAGCAGCCAACTCACGTCCCGGGACAGTTACACCGGGGAGCTGTTTTTT
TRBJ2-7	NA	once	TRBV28	CASSLFLARGPLMKAGNYEQYF	TGTGCCAGCAGTTTATTTTTGGCGCGGGGACCTCTTATGAAGGCGGGAAACTACGAGCAGTACTTC
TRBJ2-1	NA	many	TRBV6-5	CASSEGLTYNEQFF	TGTGCCAGCAGTGAGGGACTTACCTACAATGAGCAGTTCTTC
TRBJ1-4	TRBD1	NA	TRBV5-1	CASSPWTGVNEKLFF	TGCGCCAGCAGCCCGTGGACAGGGGTTAATGAAAAACTGTTTTTT
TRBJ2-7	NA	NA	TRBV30	CAWRPGNSYEQYF	TGTGCCTGGAGGCCAGGGAATTCCTACGAGCAGTACTTC
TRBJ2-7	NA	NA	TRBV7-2	CASSLKGGTGYYEQYF	TGTGCCAGCAGCTTAAAAGGCGGGACGGGTTACTACGAGCAGTACTTC
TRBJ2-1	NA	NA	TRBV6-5	CASSPPRSSNEQFF	TGTGCCAGCAGTCCCCCCCGTAGTAGCAATGAGCAGTTCTTC
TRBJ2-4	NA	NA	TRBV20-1	CSAGQGGDIQYF	TGCAGTGCTGGGCAGGGTGGAGACATTCAGTACTTC
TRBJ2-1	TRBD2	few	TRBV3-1	CASSQDERGWSYNEQFF	TGTGCCAGCAGCCAAGATGAGCGGGGGTGGTCCTACAATGAGCAGTTCTTC
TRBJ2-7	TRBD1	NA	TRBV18	CASSIDRAGIYEQYF	TGTGCCAGCTCAATAGACAGGGCTGGAATCTACGAGCAGTACTTC
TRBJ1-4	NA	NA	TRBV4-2	CASSQDRQNNEKLFF	TGTGCCAGCAGCCAAGACAGGCAGAATAATGAAAAACTGTTTTTT
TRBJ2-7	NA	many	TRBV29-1	CSVFGDGYEQYF	TGCAGCGTTTTCGGGGATGGGTACGAGCAGTACTTC